The clone carrying this T cell receptor (beta chain) was counted between two and nine times. Its specificity is unknown. This entry belongs to a study of blood T cells in healthy people across ages. Study findings and constraints: The long-lived group displayed more naive CD4+ cells, plus higher diversity, than the aged donors did.

It was with a sample-barcoded 5' primer and a J-beta primer mix that a second PCR of roughly 7 to 12 cycles was run. TCRdb reprocessed the 5' RACE reads with MiXCR, giving one entry per CDR3 protein. The data hold 1.5 million to 2 million distinct CDR3 sequences, with 49% observed a single time. The J segment lost 0 bases and the V segment lost 3 bases, leaving 9 bases of the junction unmatched. There are 16 residues in the CDR3. Per the germline V gene, CDR1 is SQVTM and CDR2 is ANQGSEA. The sequencing sample was made of blood. This TCR derives from a woman aged 40-49 years in good health. The rearrangement uses TRBV29-1 and TRBJ2-3; TRBD1 matches at 7 bases. The chain's CDR3 is CSVEYGQAPSTDTQYF. The CDR3 DNA follows: TGCAGCGTTGAGTATGGACAGGCCCCTAGCACAGATACGCAGTATTTT.